This T cell receptor beta chain was documented in a study of cytomegalovirus exposure and HLA in healthy donors. In the PCR, 60 Vbeta and 13 Jbeta primers were used. Sequencing used immunoSEQ multiplex PCR; TCRdb keeps in-frame clones, though not all of them. Here the sample spans about 160,000 clones, roughly 80% being singletons. Material for sequencing was PBMCs. The sequence came from a man between 18 and 35 years old in good health and CMV-seronegative.

As DNA, the CDR3 is TGTGCCAGCAGCCCCGGACAGGGGAGCCACGAGCAGTACTTC. This codes for CASSPGQGSHEQYF. This chain uses TRBV7-2 with TRBJ2-7; 9 positions agree with TRBD1. With V trimmed by 5 bases and J by 5 bases, 7 bases remained unmatched. This CDR3 comprises 14 residues. In germline, CDR1 is SGHTA, CDR2 FQGNSA. Filled out from reference TRBV7-2 and TRBJ2-7, the complete variable domain reads GAGVSQSPSNKVTEKGKDVELRCDPISGHTALYWYRQSLGQGLEFLIYFQGNSAPDKSGLPSDRFSAERTGGSVSTLTIQRTQQEDSAVYLCASSPGQGSHEQYFGPGTRLTVT.